This T cell receptor beta chain was observed in a study of OX40 agonist ivuxolimab in advanced cancers. In this sample, this clone turned up a few times. Clones were sequenced by immunoSEQ multiplex PCR, and TCRdb holds only the in-frame ones, with some missing. The repertoire holds about 38,000 clones, with over 60% as singletons. The CDR3 contains 16 residues. CDR1 SGHDT and CDR2 YYEEEE come from the germline V gene. V lost 3 bases and J 0 bases, leaving 13 bases between the germline ends. The clonotype was recovered from an adult with an advanced solid tumor such as melanoma, head and neck, liver or kidney cancer. The sequencing here drew on CD4+ or CD8+ T cells sorted from blood, taken in a trial of the OX40 agonist ivuxolimab. The chain combines TRBV5-6 with TRBJ1-3; possible D gene TRBD1, 6 bases. This CDR3 reads CASSYRAPDSGNTIYF. The CDR3 DNA is TGTGCCAGCAGCTACAGGGCCCCCGACTCTGGAAACACCATATATTTT.